The entry below describes one T cell receptor (beta chain). The authors' processing: Amplification with reference gene primers provided the estimates of nucleated cell counts. Method: immunoSEQ multiplex PCR; TCRdb's copy keeps in-frame clones and lacks some. V, J and clone size were drawn from that table, and D and trimming were deduced from the DNA. The sample includes 140,000 to 150,000 clones, roughly 90% of them seen just once. These data come from a study of blood T cell repertoires in COVID-19. About the study: Acute and convalescent COVID-19 specimens originated in the United States, Italy and Spain.

Trimming shortened V by 5 bases and J by 2 bases, and 13 bases separated the two germline ends. Germline V gene lookup returns CDR1 LNHDA and CDR2 SQIVND (reference sequence). This CDR3 is built from 15 residues. The sequence derives from a woman in her twenties or thirties with acute COVID-19. V and J are TRBV19 and TRBJ2-1; tentatively, D is TRBD1 (6 bases). The sample was PBMCs or T cells enriched from blood (not recorded which). The CDR3 spells CASSPSWTAYNEQFF. CDR3 sequence (DNA): TGTGCCAGTAGTCCATCCTGGACAGCCTACAATGAGCAGTTCTTC.